This T cell receptor beta chain appears in the sequencing data of a study of cytomegalovirus exposure and HLA in healthy donors. Study findings and constraints: A later analysis linked a missense variant in DCLRE1C to the trimming of TCR beta V and J genes.

J lost 9 bases, V lost 5 bases, and 11 bases had no gene match. CDR1 and CDR2 (germline): MNHEY, SMNVEV (reference sequence). This CDR3 is 15 amino acids long. Notes on this clone: The target antigen is unknown.

In the PCR, 60 Vbeta and 13 Jbeta primers were used. Sequencing used immunoSEQ multiplex PCR; TCRdb keeps in-frame clones, though not all of them. The data show fewer than 130,000 clones, roughly three quarters seen once. Specimen: PBMCs. The receptor's source is a man in his forties in good health and CMV-seropositive. The J gene is TRBJ2-1, the V gene TRBV27, with 9 nucleotides matching TRBD2. CDR3 protein: CASSPRLAVGGEQFF. The CDR3 coding sequence is TGTGCCAGCAGTCCCCGACTAGCGGTGGGGGGTGAGCAGTTCTTC.